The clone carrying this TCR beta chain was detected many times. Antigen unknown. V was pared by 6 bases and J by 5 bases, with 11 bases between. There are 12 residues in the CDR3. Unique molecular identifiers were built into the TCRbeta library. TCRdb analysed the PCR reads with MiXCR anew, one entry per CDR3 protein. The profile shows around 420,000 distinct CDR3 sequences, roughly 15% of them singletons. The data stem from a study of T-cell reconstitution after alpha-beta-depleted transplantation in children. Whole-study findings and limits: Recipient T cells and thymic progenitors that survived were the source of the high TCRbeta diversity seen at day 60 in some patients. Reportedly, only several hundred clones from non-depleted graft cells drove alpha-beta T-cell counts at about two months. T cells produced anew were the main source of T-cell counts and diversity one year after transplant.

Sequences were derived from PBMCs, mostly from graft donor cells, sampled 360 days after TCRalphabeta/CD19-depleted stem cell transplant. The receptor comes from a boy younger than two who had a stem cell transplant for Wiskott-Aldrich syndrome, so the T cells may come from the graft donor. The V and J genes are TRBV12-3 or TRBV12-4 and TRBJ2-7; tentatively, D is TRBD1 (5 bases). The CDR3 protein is CASSPQVNEQYF. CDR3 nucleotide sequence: TGTGCCAGCAGCCCACAGGTCAACGAGCAGTACTTC.